What follows are 24 T cell receptor beta chains derived from one specimen sequenced in a study of blood T cell repertoires in COVID-19 (TCRdb year 2020). The receptor library was made with the immunoSEQ multiplex PCR assay. Held by TCRdb, this immuneACCESS table contains in-frame sequences only and omits some clones. Under half of the omission traces to an unresolved V gene where checked; the cause of the rest is unknown. The sample table shows approximately 67,000 clones, and 87% are seen once. More than 15% of the sample is in the top ten clones. The sample consisted of peripheral blood. The source of these receptors is a woman of 80 years or more with acute or convalescent COVID-19.

This sequence joins TRBV27 and TRBJ2-7; D perhaps matches TRBD2 (6 bases). Trimming cost V 0 bases and J 0 bases, with 15 bases left between them. Per germline, CDR1 MNHEY and CDR2 SMNVEV (reference sequence). The CDR3 is 17 amino acids. This CDR3 reads CASSLSGWGVGSYEQYF. Written as DNA, the CDR3 is TGTGCCAGCAGTTTATCGGGATGGGGGGTGGGCTCCTACGAGCAGTACTTC.

The CDR3 region is CASSQAQGASEQYF. CDR3 sequence (DNA): TGTGCCAGCAGCCAAGCACAGGGGGCATCCGAGCAGTACTTC. The V call is TRBV14, the J call TRBJ2-7; 9 bases match TRBD1. The germline gives CDR1 SGHDN, CDR2 FVKESK. Unmatched junction bases numbered 4, after V lost 1 base and J lost 6 bases. This CDR3 spans 14 amino acids.

The chain carries TRBV19 and TRBJ2-1; TRBD2 matches at 9 bases. The CDR3 is 15 residues long. In germline, CDR1 is LNHDA, CDR2 SQIVND (reference sequence). With 10 bases clipped from V and 9 bases from J, the junction kept 16 bases outside the gene matches. The CDR3 DNA follows: TGTGCCACTAACCCGGGACTAGCTGTTTCGGGTGAGCAGTTCTTC. Amino acid sequence: CATNPGLAVSGEQFF.

CDR3 coding DNA: TGTGCCAGCGGCCCCGACCCTAGCTTGTTGGGAAATTCACCCCTCCACTTT. Translating gives CASGPDPSLLGNSPLHF. The rearrangement links TRBV27 to TRBJ1-6; D ambiguous. Germline V gives CDR1 MNHEY, CDR2 SMNVEV (reference sequence). The CDR3 covers 17 residues. V lost 8 bases and J 7 bases, leaving 24 bases between the germline ends.

The chain has TRBV4-3 and TRBJ1-4; D gene uncertain. V lost 1 base to trimming and J lost 7 bases, with 13 bases between them. This CDR3 has 15 residues. Germline V gives CDR1 LGHNA, CDR2 YSLEER. The DNA for the CDR3 is TGCGCCAGCAGCCAAGGGCATAGTCGGGTTGAAAAACTGTTTTTT. This encodes CASSQGHSRVEKLFF.

The chain links TRBV12-3 or TRBV12-4 to TRBJ1-1; no firm D call. Trimming left V 6 bases short and J 1 base short, with 9 bases between. This CDR3 is built from 13 residues. The CDR3 reads CASRSGSNTEAFF. In nucleotides, the CDR3 is TGTGCCAGCAGGTCGGGTTCGAACACTGAAGCTTTCTTT.

This CDR3 is CASSRTVTGTEAFF. CDR3 nucleotide sequence: TGCGCCAGCAGCCGGACCGTGACAGGGACTGAAGCTTTCTTT. The chain couples TRBV5-1 to TRBJ1-1; 7 bases fit TRBD1. The V segment lost 4 bases and the J segment 5 bases; nucleotides outside the gene matches: 8. The CDR3 runs 14 residues. CDR1 is SGHRS, CDR2 YFSETQ, per germline.

This chain uses TRBV6-5 with TRBJ1-2; D ambiguous. The germline V gene has CDR1 MNHEY and CDR2 SVGAGI. Trimming removed 5 bases from V and 4 bases from J, with 17 bases in between. This CDR3 contains 15 residues. The CDR3 DNA reads TGTGCCAGCAGTCCTACATATTCATCGGGCTATGGCTACACCTTC. Residues: CASSPTYSSGYGYTF.

The CDR3 region is CASSPATGVYEQFF. The CDR3 DNA follows: TGTGCCAGCTCACCAGCGACAGGGGTCTATGAGCAGTTCTTC. V is TRBV18 and J is TRBJ2-1, with 8 bases identical to TRBD1. Per germline, CDR1 KGHSH and CDR2 LQKENI. Trimming took 2 bases from V and 8 from J; bases not matched to a gene: 5. The CDR3 runs to 14 residues.

The V call is TRBV27, the J call TRBJ2-7; tentative D call: TRBD1 (6 bases). This CDR3 region has 13 residues. Germline V gene data show CDR1 as MNHEY and CDR2 as SMNVEV (reference sequence). The V end lost 4 bases, the J end lost 6 bases, and 13 bases lay between the germline ends. In DNA, the CDR3 is TGTGCCAGCAGTTCCACTCGACAGGTCGAGCAGTACTTC. Translation gives CASSSTRQVEQYF.

J is TRBJ2-2 and V is TRBV5-6, with TRBD2 matching 8 bases. Germline V CDR1 and CDR2: SGHDT, YYEEEE. The V gene end was trimmed by 4 bases and the J gene end by 6 bases; junction bases not matched to a gene: 14. The CDR3 covers 17 residues. The DNA of the CDR3 is TGTGCCAGCAGCAGGCGTCGGGAGCGGGAGAAGGCCGGGGAGCTGTTTTTT. Translation: CASSRRREREKAGELFF.

The CDR3: CASSPPGGLTDTQYF. In nucleotides, the CDR3 is TGTGCCAGCAGCCCCCCCGGGGGTTTGACAGATACGCAGTATTTT. The rearrangement uses TRBV7-9 and TRBJ2-3, with D possibly matching TRBD2 (6 bases). Trimming removed 5 bases from V and 3 bases from J, with 15 bases in between. Germline CDR1 and CDR2: SEHNR and FQNEAQ (reference sequence). The CDR3 has 15 amino acids. Based on the CDR3 plus reference TRBV7-9 and TRBJ2-3, the full variable domain is DTGVSQNPRHKITKRGQNVTFRCDPISEHNRLYWYRQTLGQGPEFLTYFQNEAQLEKSRLLSDRFSAERPKGSFSTLEIQRTEQGDSAMYLCASSPPGGLTDTQYFGPGTRLTVL.

V and J are TRBV5-1 and TRBJ2-2; the match to TRBD1 covers 9 bases. CDR1 is SGHRS and CDR2 is YFSETQ in the germline V gene. The CDR3 loop spans 14 amino acids. Trimming took 7 bases from V and 4 from J; bases not matched to a gene: 5. The CDR3: CASHVGQGTGELFF. The CDR3 DNA reads TGCGCCAGCCACGTGGGACAGGGCACCGGGGAGCTGTTTTTT.

This sequence joins TRBV6-5 and TRBJ2-1, with 11 nucleotides matching TRBD2. CDR3 size: 16 residues. Germline V gene sequence: CDR1 MNHEY, CDR2 SVGAGI. The ends lost 2 bases at V and 7 bases at J; junction bases unmatched: 7. The CDR3 region has the DNA TGTGCCAGCAGTTACGTCCTAGCGGGGGGTGGTAATGAGCAGTTCTTC. Its translation: CASSYVLAGGGNEQFF.

The chain carries TRBV25-1 and TRBJ2-7; 8 nucleotides line up with TRBD2. CDR1 MGHDK and CDR2 SYGVNS come from the germline V gene. The CDR3 runs to 14 residues. The V and J ends lost 4 bases and 5 bases, in that order; junction bases with no gene match: 7. CDR3 DNA sequence: TGTGCCAGCAGTGCCCATAGCGGGAAGGACGAGCAGTACTTC. Translating gives CASSAHSGKDEQYF.

The rearrangement uses TRBV28 and TRBJ2-1; 11 positions match TRBD1. V dropped 6 bases and J dropped 8; count of bases not matched to a gene: 9. Germline V gene sequence: CDR1 MDHEN, CDR2 SYDVKM. The CDR3 length is 15 residues. This chain's CDR3 is CASSPPGQGVYEQFF. CDR3 bases: TGTGCCAGCAGCCCACCGGGACAGGGGGTGTATGAGCAGTTCTTC.

The V gene is TRBV4-1, the J gene TRBJ2-1, with 11 positions matching TRBD2. CDR1 MGHRA and CDR2 YSYEKL come from the germline V gene. The CDR3 totals 18 residues. V dropped 7 bases and J dropped 1; count of bases not matched to a gene: 12. DNA for the CDR3: TGCGCCAGCACGATAAGGGTAGCGGGGGGGCTTTCCTACAATGAGCAGTTCTTC. Encoded protein: CASTIRVAGGLSYNEQFF.

This chain links TRBV18 with TRBJ2-1; 14 bases agree with TRBD2. Unmatched junction bases numbered 11, after V lost 6 bases and J lost 10 bases. The CDR3 covers 16 residues. The germline V gene encodes CDR1 KGHSH and CDR2 LQKENI. The CDR3 spells CASSPLTSGGAREQFF. The DNA for the CDR3 is TGTGCCAGCTCGCCCCTGACTAGCGGGGGGGCGCGAGAGCAGTTCTTC. Full variable domain (remainder filled in from reference TRBV18 and TRBJ2-1): NAGVMQNPRHLVRRRGQEARLRCSPMKGHSHVYWYRQLPEEGLKFMVYLQKENIIDESGMPKERFSAEFPKEGPSILRIQQVVRGDSAAYFCASSPLTSGGAREQFFGPGTRLTVL.

The chain carries TRBV9 and TRBJ1-1; D is unresolved. Germline loops: CDR1 SGDLS, CDR2 YYNGEE. Trimming shortened V by 0 bases and J by 3 bases, and 6 bases separated the two germline ends. There are 13 residues in the CDR3. The CDR3 sequence: CASSVEPYTEAFF. For the CDR3, the DNA is TGTGCCAGCAGCGTAGAGCCCTACACTGAAGCTTTCTTT.

CDR3 protein: CASSVATLGGYEQFF. The CDR3 DNA is TGTGCCAGCAGCGTCGCTACCCTGGGAGGTTATGAGCAGTTCTTC. The genes are TRBV9 and TRBJ2-1; possibly TRBD2 for D (6 bases). CDR1 is SGDLS, CDR2 YYNGEE, per germline. V gave up 2 bases and J gave up 8 bases, with 17 bases separating them. This CDR3 spans 15 amino acids.

The J gene is TRBJ1-1, the V gene TRBV5-1; perhaps TRBD1 as D (6 bases). CDR3 length: 15 amino acids. Germline V gene lookup returns CDR1 SGHRS and CDR2 YFSETQ. V lost 0 bases, J lost 3 bases, and 12 bases lay in between. CDR3 bases: TGCGCCAGCAGCTTGGCCGTCAGGGGAGACACTGAAGCTTTCTTT. It is translated as CASSLAVRGDTEAFF.

The gene calls are TRBV30 and TRBJ2-5, with 15 bases lining up with TRBD2. The CDR3 loop spans 20 amino acids. J lost 2 bases, V lost 2 bases, and 15 bases had no gene match. Germline CDR1 is GTSNPN and CDR2 is SVGIG (reference sequence). CDR3 residues: CAWSPFGLAGGQFRQETQYF. The CDR3 DNA is TGTGCCTGGAGTCCATTCGGACTAGCGGGAGGGCAGTTTAGACAAGAGACCCAGTACTTC. Using reference TRBV30 and TRBJ2-5 for the parts outside the CDR3, the full variable domain is SQTIHQWPATLVQPVGSPLSLECTVEGTSNPNLYWYRQAAGRGLQLLFYSVGIGQISSEVPQNLSASRPQDRQFILSSKKLLLSDSGFYLCAWSPFGLAGGQFRQETQYFGPGTRLLVL.

The chain uses TRBV27 and TRBJ1-5; D is possibly TRBD1 (6 bases). Per germline, CDR1 MNHEY and CDR2 SMNVEV (reference sequence). The V and J ends lost 3 bases and 7 bases respectively, with 13 bases between them. The CDR3 has 14 amino acids. The DNA of the CDR3 is TGTGCCAGCAGTTTGCGGGGGGGCGGGCAGCCCCAGCATTTT. Amino acids: CASSLRGGGQPQHF.

The V gene is TRBV12-3 or TRBV12-4, the J gene TRBJ2-1; D call uncertain. V was pared by 0 bases and J by 6 bases, with 6 bases between. The CDR3 covers 13 residues. In DNA, the CDR3 is TGTGCCAGCAGTTTAGCGCGACTCAATGAGCAGTTCTTC. Amino acids: CASSLARLNEQFF.